Following are 13 T cell receptor beta chains from one sample sequenced in a study of human T cells and chemical hapten exposure. TCRdb passed the RACE reads through MiXCR, listing each CDR3 protein once. Here the sample spans under 300,000 distinct CDR3 sequences, more than 6.5% being singletons. Documented time point: pre-sensitization, week 0. Treatment indicated: therapeutic diphenylcyclopropenone sensitization with weekly scalp DPC. Sequencing was performed on whole blood, taken in connection with sensitization to the hapten diphenylcyclopropenone (DPC). The receptor set was obtained from a woman in her thirties or forties with alopecia areata. Some clones in this sample may be carry-over from other donors' samples.

This chain links TRBV12-3 or TRBV12-4 with TRBJ1-1; 7 bases agree with TRBD1. The CDR3 contains 13 residues. After removal of 5 bases from V and 2 bases from J, the junction contained 2 bases not matched to a gene. The CDR3 sequence is CASSQGGNTEAFF. CDR3 sequence (DNA): TGTGCCAGCAGTCAGGGGGGAAACACTGAAGCTTTCTTT.

This clonotype was picked up many times. This chain's CDR3 is CSASAQAGVRQFF. CDR3 DNA: TGCAGTGCTAGCGCTCAGGCCGGCGTCCGGCAGTTCTTC. The gene calls are TRBV20-1 and TRBJ2-1, with D unclear. CDR1 is DFQATT, CDR2 SNEGSKA, per germline (reference sequence). V was trimmed by 3 bases and J by 12 bases, leaving 18 bases between them. The CDR3 has 13 amino acids.

This clonotype was observed a few times. CDR3 in amino acids: CASSLFGGEAFF. The DNA for the CDR3 is TGTGCCAGCAGTTTGTTCGGGGGGGAAGCTTTCTTT. The chain is built from TRBV27 and TRBJ1-1, with a weak D call TRBD1 (5 bases). CDR1 and CDR2 from the germline V gene are MNHEY and SMNVEV (reference sequence). Trimming took off 3 bases at V and 8 bases at J, with 10 bases between the two ends. The CDR3 runs 12 residues.

This clonotype was counted between two and nine times. The chain combines TRBV20-1 with TRBJ2-4; D not certain. The CDR3 is 13 residues long. V lost 3 bases and J lost 3, with 9 bases in between. Germline values: CDR1 DFQATT, CDR2 SNEGSKA (reference sequence). This CDR3 is CSASDVHKNIQYF. Written as DNA, the CDR3 is TGCAGTGCTAGCGATGTCCACAAAAACATTCAGTACTTC.

This clonotype was counted many times. The chain couples TRBV4-1 to TRBJ1-6, with 11 bases matching TRBD1. Per germline, CDR1 MGHRA and CDR2 YSYEKL. The CDR3 covers 17 residues. V lost 5 bases and J lost 7; bases outside the gene matches: 10. The DNA for the CDR3 is TGCGCCAGCAGCTACGGACAGGGGGCTAGGCGGAATTCACCCCTCCACTTT. The encoded protein is CASSYGQGARRNSPLHF.

This clonotype was seen only a few times. This sequence joins TRBV20-1 and TRBJ1-1; 7 positions agree with TRBD1. V gave up 3 bases and J gave up 8 bases; unmatched junction bases: 12. The CDR3 consists of 14 residues. CDR1 is DFQATT, CDR2 SNEGSKA, per germline (reference sequence). Written as DNA, the CDR3 is TGCAGTGCTAGTGGGGGCAGGGGGATTCCGGAAGCTTTCTTT. This codes for CSASGGRGIPEAFF.

This clonotype was observed a few times. The V call is TRBV20-1, the J call TRBJ2-7; TRBD2 aligns across 12 bases. Germline V gene lookup returns CDR1 DFQATT and CDR2 SNEGSKA (reference sequence). With 5 bases clipped from V and 9 bases from J, the junction kept 8 bases outside the gene matches. This CDR3 has 13 amino acids. The CDR3 protein is CSAWLAGGPAQYF. CDR3 nucleotide sequence: TGCAGTGCTTGGCTAGCGGGAGGGCCGGCGCAGTACTTC.

There are many counts of this clonotype. The rearrangement links TRBV24-1 to TRBJ2-3; 7 nucleotides line up with TRBD2. Germline trimming cut 4 bases from V and 4 bases from J; bases unmatched to any gene: 13. CDR1 KGHDR and CDR2 SFDVKD come from the germline V gene. The length of the CDR3 is 17 residues. CDR3 sequence reads: CATSDPTSPTQADTQYF. The CDR3 DNA sequence: TGTGCCACCAGTGACCCGACTAGCCCCACTCAAGCAGATACGCAGTATTTT.

This clonotype was recorded at least ten times. This rearrangement joins TRBV20-1 to TRBJ2-7; a possible D gene is TRBD2 (5 bases). The length of the CDR3 is 14 residues. V lost 1 base and J lost 2, with 12 bases in between. The germline V gene has CDR1 DFQATT and CDR2 SNEGSKA (reference sequence). This CDR3 is CSARAGELAYEQYF. For the CDR3, the DNA is TGCAGTGCTAGAGCCGGGGAGCTAGCCTACGAGCAGTACTTC.

This clonotype was counted ten times or more. The genes are TRBV5-1 and TRBJ2-3; weak D call: TRBD1 (6 bases). V shed 6 bases and J shed 3 bases, with 14 bases lying between them. Germline values: CDR1 SGHRS, CDR2 YFSETQ. This CDR3 has 14 residues. For the CDR3, the DNA is TGCGCCAGCAAGAAGGGGGATGGGACAGATACGCAGTATTTT. Its protein product is CASKKGDGTDTQYF.

This clonotype was seen repeatedly, ten times or more. The CDR3 protein is CASSFGLAETDTQYF. Written as DNA, the CDR3 is TGCGCCAGCAGCTTCGGACTAGCGGAGACAGATACGCAGTATTTT. The rearrangement links TRBV4-3 to TRBJ2-3, with 10 bases aligning to TRBD2. The CDR3 totals 15 residues. Germline values: CDR1 LGHNA, CDR2 YSLEER. Trimming cost V 5 bases and J 3 bases; bases outside gene matches: 5.

In its sample, this clonotype was seen a few times. V gene TRBV29-1 combines with J gene TRBJ1-2; no clear D gene. The germline gives CDR1 SQVTM, CDR2 ANQGSEA. Between the trimmed V and J ends, which lost 5 bases and 5 bases, there was a span of 18 bases. CDR3 length: 14 residues. CDR3 region: CSVLVPPPPYGYTF. CDR3 nucleotide sequence: TGCAGCGTTCTCGTTCCTCCCCCCCCTTATGGCTACACCTTC.

This clonotype was detected only a few times. The V gene is TRBV6-1, the J gene TRBJ1-5; possible D gene TRBD1, 5 bases. The CDR3 contains 14 residues. Trimming removed 2 bases from V and 5 bases from J, with 10 bases in between. The germline V gene encodes CDR1 MNHNS and CDR2 SASEGT. This chain's CDR3 is CASSEFGGDQPQHF. DNA for the CDR3: TGTGCCAGCAGTGAATTCGGGGGGGATCAGCCCCAGCATTTT.